One and the same sample provided the 31 T cell receptor beta chains below, sequenced in a study of blood T cell repertoires in COVID-19 (dated by TCRdb to 2018 to 2021). The method behind the library was the immunoSEQ multiplex PCR assay. TCRdb obtained this table from immuneACCESS and retained in-frame rearrangements with V and J assigned. These tables miss some clones; where compared with another copy, unresolved V genes account for less than half of the shortfall, and the remainder is unexplained. The sample table shows around 200,000 clones, and almost 90% are seen once. The ten largest clones take up around 1.5% of the sample. Sequencing was done on a sample of peripheral blood. The origin of the receptors is a man between 18 and 35 years old with active or convalescent COVID-19.

The chain joins TRBV5-8 to TRBJ2-5; D is unresolved. Germline V gives CDR1 SGHTS, CDR2 YDEGEE. With 2 bases removed from V and 5 bases from J, the gap between germline ends came to 10 bases. The CDR3 has 13 residues. For the CDR3, the DNA is TGTGCCAGCAGCTTCACCCTTCGGGAGACCCAGTACTTC. It codes for CASSFTLRETQYF.

The chain couples TRBV29-1 to TRBJ2-7; a weak D match, TRBD1 (6 bases). The CDR3 spans 12 residues. Germline lookup yields CDR1 SQVTM and CDR2 ANQGSEA. V lost 5 bases and J lost 2, with 10 bases in between. The CDR3 coding sequence is TGCAGCGTTTTGGGGGCCCCCTACGAGCAGTACTTC. Protein product: CSVLGAPYEQYF.

V is TRBV7-3 and J is TRBJ2-5, with 8 bases aligning to TRBD1. V was pared by 1 base and J by 0 bases, with 4 bases of the junction left unmatched. The CDR3 sequence is 16 residues long. Germline CDR1 SGHTA, CDR2 FQGTGA. CDR3 sequence: CASSLKGTGNQETQYF. The CDR3 DNA follows: TGTGCCAGCAGCTTAAAAGGGACAGGTAACCAAGAGACCCAGTACTTC.

The chain employs TRBV6-1 and TRBJ2-5, with 8 positions matching TRBD2. The CDR3 runs 16 residues. V lost 3 bases, J lost 2 bases, and 8 bases stayed unmatched. CDR1 and CDR2 from the germline V gene are MNHNS and SASEGT. The CDR3 DNA is TGTGCCAGCAGTGACTGGGATAGCGGGAAGCAAGAGACCCAGTACTTC. It yields the protein CASSDWDSGKQETQYF.

This chain links TRBV7-6 with TRBJ2-5; 7 bases are a match to TRBD2. The junction had 10 bases not matched to a gene; V was cut back by 5 bases and J by 1 base. CDR1 is SGHVS and CDR2 is FNYEAQ in the germline V gene. There are 16 residues in the CDR3. CDR3 loop: CASSTGTTTLQETQYF. CDR3 nucleotide sequence: TGTGCCAGCAGCACGGGGACTACCACGCTCCAAGAGACCCAGTACTTC.

A few counts support this clone. This chain uses TRBV18 with TRBJ2-1, with a tentative D call TRBD2 (6 bases). Trimming took 1 base from V and 5 from J, leaving 15 bases between them. CDR1 is KGHSH and CDR2 is LQKENI in the germline V gene. The CDR3 is 16 amino acids. In DNA, the CDR3 is TGTGCCAGCTCACCACTCGGCCTAGCGACCAACAATGAGCAGTTCTTC. It is translated as CASSPLGLATNNEQFF.

The chain couples TRBV4-1 to TRBJ1-1, with no clear D. The germline V gene has CDR1 MGHRA and CDR2 YSYEKL. The CDR3 extends over 16 amino acids. V lost 4 bases to trimming and J lost 2 bases, with 17 bases between them. The CDR3 loop is CASSPRPGGSNTEAFF. The CDR3 DNA reads as TGCGCCAGCAGCCCCAGACCGGGAGGGTCCAACACTGAAGCTTTCTTT.

The chain links TRBV12-3 or TRBV12-4 to TRBJ1-1; 8 positions match TRBD1. The CDR3 is made up of 13 amino acids. The ends lost 9 bases at V and 0 bases at J; junction bases unmatched: 3. The CDR3 protein is CASGTGVNTEAFF. The CDR3 nucleotides read TGTGCCAGTGGGACAGGAGTGAACACTGAAGCTTTCTTT.

CDR3 coding DNA: TGTGCCAGCACGTTCCTTAGATTGAACTTTTACGAGCAGTACTTC. Translation gives CASTFLRLNFYEQYF. The rearrangement links TRBV21-1 to TRBJ2-7; the D call in the table, TRBD2, was not verified against the DNA. TRBV21-1 is marked as a pseudogene. This CDR3 has 15 amino acids.

The table lists this clone with a count of one. The CDR3 protein is CASSLMAGGWETQYF. The CDR3 DNA reads TGTGCCAGCAGCTTAATGGCAGGGGGCTGGGAGACCCAGTACTTC. This chain connects TRBV7-3 to TRBJ2-5; TRBD1 matches 8 bases. The CDR3 covers 15 residues. Germline V gives CDR1 SGHTA, CDR2 FQGTGA. With V trimmed by 1 base and J by 5 bases, 6 bases remained unmatched.

The chain has TRBV6-5 and TRBJ2-1; a weak D match, TRBD2 (5 bases). V shed 0 bases and J shed 4 bases, with 10 bases lying between them. In germline, CDR1 is MNHEY, CDR2 SVGAGI. The CDR3 is made up of 15 amino acids. The CDR3 reads CASSYSRRAYNEQFF. For the CDR3, the DNA is TGTGCCAGCAGTTACTCGAGGCGGGCTTACAATGAGCAGTTCTTC.

V usage is TRBV6-6 and J usage is TRBJ2-2, with D possibly being TRBD1 (6 bases). The germline gives CDR1 MNHNY, CDR2 SVGAGI (reference sequence). V was cut by 5 bases and J by 6 bases, with 19 bases left in between. The CDR3 covers 16 residues. CDR3 sequence (DNA): TGTGCCAGCAGTCGAATGCCGGGACACTTCGCCGGGGAGCTGTTTTTT. The encoded protein is CASSRMPGHFAGELFF.

The chain has TRBV5-1 and TRBJ2-3; 8 nucleotides agree with TRBD2. The length of the CDR3 is 16 residues. With V trimmed by 0 bases and J by 4 bases, 7 bases remained unmatched. Germline loops: CDR1 SGHRS, CDR2 YFSETQ. The CDR3 sequence: CASSLGSGSVPDTQYF. CDR3 nucleotides: TGCGCCAGCAGCTTGGGAAGCGGGAGCGTCCCAGATACGCAGTATTTT.

The chain couples TRBV18 to TRBJ1-2, with 7 bases aligning to TRBD1. Germline CDR1 KGHSH, CDR2 LQKENI. This CDR3 spans 14 amino acids. Trimming cost V 3 bases and J 8 bases; bases outside gene matches: 9. The DNA for the CDR3 is TGTGCCAGCTCACCTGGAAACAGGGGCCGAGGCTACACCTTC. Encoded protein: CASSPGNRGRGYTF.

The rearrangement links TRBV11-2 to TRBJ2-7; possible D gene TRBD2, 5 bases. V lost 5 bases and J lost 4, with 15 bases in between. CDR1 and CDR2 (germline): SGHAT, FQNNGV. This CDR3 spans 14 amino acids. As DNA, the CDR3 is TGTGCCAGCAGCCCCGGAGGAAGTCTGTACGAGCAGTACTTC. Its protein is CASSPGGSLYEQYF.

The chain couples TRBV24-1 to TRBJ1-2; the D is unclear. Germline V gives CDR1 KGHDR, CDR2 SFDVKD. The CDR3 length is 13 residues. V dropped 5 bases and J dropped 2 bases, with 8 bases sitting between them. The CDR3 nucleotides read TGTGCCACCAGTGGAGGTGTAAACTATGGCTACACCTTC. Translation: CATSGGVNYGYTF.

This clone was counted between two and nine times. This chain joins TRBV4-1 and TRBJ1-4; 8 bases are a match to TRBD1. V lost 3 bases and J lost 0; bases outside the gene matches: 12. Germline CDR1 is MGHRA and CDR2 is YSYEKL. There are 19 residues in the CDR3. The CDR3 nucleotides are TGCGCCAGCAGCCAGCACTCAACAGGGGGGATTGCAACTAATGAAAAACTGTTTTTT. Translating gives CASSQHSTGGIATNEKLFF.

The chain uses TRBV6-5 and TRBJ1-1, with TRBD1 identical over 9 bases. Trimming cost V 4 bases and J 10 bases; bases outside gene matches: 4. The CDR3 loop spans 12 amino acids. Germline lookup yields CDR1 MNHEY and CDR2 SVGAGI. The CDR3 loop reads CASSSGQGRAFF. The CDR3 coding sequence is TGTGCCAGCAGTTCGGGACAGGGAAGAGCTTTCTTT.

V is TRBV2 and J is TRBJ1-4; possibly TRBD1 for D (5 bases). V lost 6 bases to trimming and J lost 7 bases, with 12 bases between them. The CDR3 is 13 residues long. Germline CDR1 is SNHLY and CDR2 is FYNNEI. CDR3 nucleotides: TGTGCCAGCAGGACGGGGCGGGGTGAAAAACTGTTTTTT. The encoded protein is CASRTGRGEKLFF.

J is TRBJ2-2 and V is TRBV7-2, with 7 bases lining up with TRBD2. V lost 2 bases, J lost 8 bases, and 8 bases stayed unmatched. Germline CDR1 and CDR2: SGHTA and FQGNSA. The CDR3 covers 15 residues. The CDR3, as DNA: TGTGCCAGCAGCTTAACGGCGGGAGCGGCAGGGGAGCTGTTTTTT. It yields the protein CASSLTAGAAGELFF.

The rearrangement links TRBV19 to TRBJ2-7, with 8 nucleotides matching TRBD2. V lost 0 bases, J lost 4 bases, and 5 bases stayed unmatched. The CDR3 contains 15 residues. The germline V gene encodes CDR1 LNHDA and CDR2 SQIVND (reference sequence). The CDR3 nucleotides read TGTGCCAGTAGTATAGAGGTAGCGGGAAGTTACGAGCAGTACTTC. This sequence encodes CASSIEVAGSYEQYF.

The chain is built from TRBV30 and TRBJ2-5; 11 positions agree with TRBD2. This CDR3 region has 15 residues. CDR1 GTSNPN and CDR2 SVGIG come from the germline V gene (reference sequence). V dropped 5 bases and J dropped 1; count of bases not matched to a gene: 6. DNA for the CDR3: TGTGCCTGGCAACTTAGCGGGGGGGGCCAAGAGACCCAGTACTTC. Translating gives CAWQLSGGGQETQYF. The variable domain in full, completed from reference TRBV30 and TRBJ2-5, reads SQTIHQWPATLVQPVGSPLSLECTVEGTSNPNLYWYRQAAGRGLQLLFYSVGIGQISSEVPQNLSASRPQDRQFILSSKKLLLSDSGFYLCAWQLSGGGQETQYFGPGTRLLVL.

This sequence joins TRBV9 and TRBJ2-3, with 10 bases lining up with TRBD2. CDR1 and CDR2 from the germline V gene are SGDLS and YYNGEE. The trim removed 0 bases at V and 6 bases at J, leaving 4 bases unmatched. The CDR3 contains 15 residues. The CDR3 sequence: CASSVVGSGGDTQYF. CDR3 sequence (DNA): TGTGCCAGCAGCGTAGTCGGTAGCGGGGGGGATACGCAGTATTTT.

V and J are TRBV19 and TRBJ2-1; 7 nucleotides align to TRBD1. CDR1 is LNHDA and CDR2 is SQIVND in the germline V gene (reference sequence). The length of the CDR3 is 17 residues. Trimming cost V 3 bases and J 0 bases; bases outside gene matches: 8. In DNA form, the CDR3 reads TGTGCCAGTAGTATGGACCGGGACAGCAGCTCCTACAATGAGCAGTTCTTC. It encodes CASSMDRDSSSYNEQFF.

The chain couples TRBV18 to TRBJ1-1, with 9 bases fitting TRBD1. This CDR3 is built from 16 residues. Germline V gives CDR1 KGHSH, CDR2 LQKENI. V lost 2 bases to trimming and J lost 4 bases; unmatched junction nucleotides: 8. The DNA for the CDR3 is TGTGCCAGCTCACCATTGTTTGGACAGGGGTTCACTGAAGCTTTCTTT. Its protein product is CASSPLFGQGFTEAFF.

Only a few counts were recorded for this clone. J is TRBJ2-2 and V is TRBV7-9; D unresolved. The CDR3 has 16 amino acids. Trimming left V 1 base short and J 3 bases short, with 12 bases between. Germline CDR1 SEHNR, CDR2 FQNEAQ (reference sequence). The CDR3 is CASSLGGSSYTGELFF. CDR3 DNA: TGTGCCAGCAGCTTAGGCGGCAGCAGTTACACCGGGGAGCTGTTTTTT. Complete variable domain (other parts from reference TRBV7-9 and TRBJ2-2): DTGVSQNPRHKITKRGQNVTFRCDPISEHNRLYWYRQTLGQGPEFLTYFQNEAQLEKSRLLSDRFSAERPKGSFSTLEIQRTEQGDSAMYLCASSLGGSSYTGELFFGEGSRLTVL.

The rearrangement uses TRBV5-1 and TRBJ2-3, with 9 bases identical to TRBD1. V trimming: 0 bases; J trimming: 3 bases; junction bases outside the gene matches: 8. CDR3 length: 17 amino acids. Germline CDR1 and CDR2: SGHRS and YFSETQ. For the CDR3, the DNA is TGCGCCAGCAGCTTGGTCGGACAGGGGCGATTGACAGATACGCAGTATTTT. It codes for CASSLVGQGRLTDTQYF.

This clone was observed a single time. Different DNA sequences within this sample yield the same CDR3. The V and J genes are TRBV6-5 and TRBJ1-6; 8 bases agree with TRBD1. CDR1 MNHEY and CDR2 SVGAGI come from the germline V gene. Losses at the gene ends were 6 bases for V and 14 bases for J; bases not matched to a gene: 15. This CDR3 spans 15 amino acids. CDR3 in amino acids: CASSRKLTGGVTLHF. The CDR3 bases are TGTGCCAGCAGCCGTAAACTCACAGGGGGGGTCACCCTCCACTTT.

The chain employs TRBV6-2 or TRBV6-3 and TRBJ2-1; D is perhaps TRBD1 (5 bases). V was cut by 0 bases and J by 9 bases, with 12 bases left in between. Germline V gene lookup returns CDR1 MNHEY and CDR2 SVGEGT. The CDR3 runs 14 residues. The CDR3 is CASSYSDSVGEQFF. The DNA of the CDR3 is TGTGCCAGCAGTTACTCCGACAGCGTGGGTGAGCAGTTCTTC.

V gene TRBV29-1 combines with J gene TRBJ2-5, with D perhaps matching TRBD1 (5 bases). V was shortened by 6 bases and J by 3 bases, with 17 bases between the two germline ends. The CDR3 is 14 residues long. Germline CDR1 reads SQVTM; CDR2 reads ANQGSEA. The CDR3 coding sequence is TGCAGCGTCAAGGGCGACAGTAAGAAAGAGACCCAGTACTTC. This codes for CSVKGDSKKETQYF.

This sequence joins TRBV24-1 and TRBJ1-2; 8 nucleotides agree with TRBD1. Germline assignment: CDR1 KGHDR and CDR2 SFDVKD. J lost 4 bases, V lost 3 bases, and 3 bases had no gene match. CDR3 size: 14 residues. In DNA form, the CDR3 reads TGTGCCACCAGTGATCGAGGACAGGGCTATGGCTACACCTTC. The encoded protein is CATSDRGQGYGYTF.